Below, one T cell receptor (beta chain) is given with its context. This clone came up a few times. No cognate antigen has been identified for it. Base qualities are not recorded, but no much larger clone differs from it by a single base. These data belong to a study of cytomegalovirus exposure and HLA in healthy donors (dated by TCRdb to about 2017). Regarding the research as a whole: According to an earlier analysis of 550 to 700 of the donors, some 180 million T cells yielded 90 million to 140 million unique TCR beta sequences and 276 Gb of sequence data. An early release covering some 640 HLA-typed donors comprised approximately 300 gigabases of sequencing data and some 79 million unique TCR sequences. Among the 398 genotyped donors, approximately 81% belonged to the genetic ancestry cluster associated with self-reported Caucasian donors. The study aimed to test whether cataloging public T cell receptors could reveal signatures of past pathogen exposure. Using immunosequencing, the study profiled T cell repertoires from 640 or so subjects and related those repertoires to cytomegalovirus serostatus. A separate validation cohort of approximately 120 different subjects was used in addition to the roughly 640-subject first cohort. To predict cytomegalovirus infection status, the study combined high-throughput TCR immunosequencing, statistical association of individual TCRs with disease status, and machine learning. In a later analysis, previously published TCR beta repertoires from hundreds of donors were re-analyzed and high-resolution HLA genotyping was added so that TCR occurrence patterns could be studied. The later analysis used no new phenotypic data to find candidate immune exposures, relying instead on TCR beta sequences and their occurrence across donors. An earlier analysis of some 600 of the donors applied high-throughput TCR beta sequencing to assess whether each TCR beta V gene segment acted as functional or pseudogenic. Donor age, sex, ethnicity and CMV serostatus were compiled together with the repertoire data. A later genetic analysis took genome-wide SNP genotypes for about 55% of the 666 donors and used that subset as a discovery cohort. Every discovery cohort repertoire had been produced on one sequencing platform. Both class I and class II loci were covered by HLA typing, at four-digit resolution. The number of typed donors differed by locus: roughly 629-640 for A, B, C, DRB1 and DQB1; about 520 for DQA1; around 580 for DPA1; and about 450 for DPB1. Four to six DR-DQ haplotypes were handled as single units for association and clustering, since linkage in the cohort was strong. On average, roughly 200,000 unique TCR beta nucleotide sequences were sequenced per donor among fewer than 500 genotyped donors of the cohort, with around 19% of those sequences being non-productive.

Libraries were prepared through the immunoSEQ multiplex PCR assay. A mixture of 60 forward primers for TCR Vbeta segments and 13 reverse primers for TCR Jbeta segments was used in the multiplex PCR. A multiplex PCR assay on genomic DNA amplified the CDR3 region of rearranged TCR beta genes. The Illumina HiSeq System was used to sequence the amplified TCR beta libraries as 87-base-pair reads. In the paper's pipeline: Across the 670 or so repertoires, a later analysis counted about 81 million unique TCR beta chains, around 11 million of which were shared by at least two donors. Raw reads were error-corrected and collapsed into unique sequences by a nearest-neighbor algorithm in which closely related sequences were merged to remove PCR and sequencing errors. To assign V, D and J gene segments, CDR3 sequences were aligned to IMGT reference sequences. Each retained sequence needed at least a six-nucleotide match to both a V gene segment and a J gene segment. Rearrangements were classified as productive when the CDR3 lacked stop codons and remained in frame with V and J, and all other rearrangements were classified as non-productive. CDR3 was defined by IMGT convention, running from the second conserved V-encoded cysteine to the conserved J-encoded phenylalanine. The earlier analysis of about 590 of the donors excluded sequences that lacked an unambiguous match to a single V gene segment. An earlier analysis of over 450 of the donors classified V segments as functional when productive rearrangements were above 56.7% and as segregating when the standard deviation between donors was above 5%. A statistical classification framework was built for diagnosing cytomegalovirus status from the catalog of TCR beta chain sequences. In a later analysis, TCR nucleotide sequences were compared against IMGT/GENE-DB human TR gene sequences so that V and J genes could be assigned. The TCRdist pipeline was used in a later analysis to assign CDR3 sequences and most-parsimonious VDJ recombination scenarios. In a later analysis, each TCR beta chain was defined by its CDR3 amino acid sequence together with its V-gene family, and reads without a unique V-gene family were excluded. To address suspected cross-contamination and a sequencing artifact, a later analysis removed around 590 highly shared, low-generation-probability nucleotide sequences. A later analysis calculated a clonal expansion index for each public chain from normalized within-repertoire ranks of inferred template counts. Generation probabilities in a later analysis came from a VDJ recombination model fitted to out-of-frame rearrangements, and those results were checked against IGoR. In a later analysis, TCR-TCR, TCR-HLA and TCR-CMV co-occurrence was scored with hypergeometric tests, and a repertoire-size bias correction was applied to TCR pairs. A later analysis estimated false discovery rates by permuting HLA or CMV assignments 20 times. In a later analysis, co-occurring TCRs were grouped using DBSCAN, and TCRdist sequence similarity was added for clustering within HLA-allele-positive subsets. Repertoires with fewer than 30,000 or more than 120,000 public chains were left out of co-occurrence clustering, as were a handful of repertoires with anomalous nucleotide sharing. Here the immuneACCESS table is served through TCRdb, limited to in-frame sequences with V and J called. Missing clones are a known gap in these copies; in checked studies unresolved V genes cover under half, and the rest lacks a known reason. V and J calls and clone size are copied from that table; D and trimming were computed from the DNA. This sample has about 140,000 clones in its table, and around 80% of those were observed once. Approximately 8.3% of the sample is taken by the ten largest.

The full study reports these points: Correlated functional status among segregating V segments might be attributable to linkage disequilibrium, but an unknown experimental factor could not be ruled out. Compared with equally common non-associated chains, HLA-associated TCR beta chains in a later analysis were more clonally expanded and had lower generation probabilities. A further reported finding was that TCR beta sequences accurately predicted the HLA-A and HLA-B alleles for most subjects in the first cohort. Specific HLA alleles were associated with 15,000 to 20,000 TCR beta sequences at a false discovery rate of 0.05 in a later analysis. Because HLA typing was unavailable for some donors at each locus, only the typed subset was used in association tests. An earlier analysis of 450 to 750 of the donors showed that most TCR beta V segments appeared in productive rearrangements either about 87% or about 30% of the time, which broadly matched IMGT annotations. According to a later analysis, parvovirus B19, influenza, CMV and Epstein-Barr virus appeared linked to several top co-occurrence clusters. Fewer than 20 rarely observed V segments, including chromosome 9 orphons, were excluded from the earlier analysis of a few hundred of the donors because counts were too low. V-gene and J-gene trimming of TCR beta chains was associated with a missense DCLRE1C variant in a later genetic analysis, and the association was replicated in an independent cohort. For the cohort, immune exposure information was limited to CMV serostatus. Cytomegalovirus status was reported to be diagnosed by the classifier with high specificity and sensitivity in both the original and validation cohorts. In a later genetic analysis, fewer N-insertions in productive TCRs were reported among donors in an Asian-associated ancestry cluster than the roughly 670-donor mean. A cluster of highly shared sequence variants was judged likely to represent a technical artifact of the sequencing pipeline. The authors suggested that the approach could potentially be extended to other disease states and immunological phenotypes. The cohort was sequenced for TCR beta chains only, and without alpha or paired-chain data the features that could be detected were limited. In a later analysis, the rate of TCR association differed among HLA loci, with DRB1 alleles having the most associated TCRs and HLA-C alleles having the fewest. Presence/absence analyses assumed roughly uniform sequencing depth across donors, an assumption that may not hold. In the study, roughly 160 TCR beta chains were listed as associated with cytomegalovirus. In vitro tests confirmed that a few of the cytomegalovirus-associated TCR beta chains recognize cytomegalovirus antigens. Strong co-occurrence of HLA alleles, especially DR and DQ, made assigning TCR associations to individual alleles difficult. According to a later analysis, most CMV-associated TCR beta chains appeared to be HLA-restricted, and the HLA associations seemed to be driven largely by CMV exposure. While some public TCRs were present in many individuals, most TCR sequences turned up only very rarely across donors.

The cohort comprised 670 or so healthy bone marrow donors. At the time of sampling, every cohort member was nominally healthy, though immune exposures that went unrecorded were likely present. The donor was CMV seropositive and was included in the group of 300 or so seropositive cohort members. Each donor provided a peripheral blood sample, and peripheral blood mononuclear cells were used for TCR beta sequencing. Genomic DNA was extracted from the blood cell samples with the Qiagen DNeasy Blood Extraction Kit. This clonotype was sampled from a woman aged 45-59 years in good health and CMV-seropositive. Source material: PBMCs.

Here is the DNA: TGTGCCAGTAGGTACAGCGGGGGCACAGATACGCAGTATTTT. It codes for CASRYSGGTDTQYF. The chain links TRBV19 with TRBJ2-3, and 7 bases in between align with TRBD2. Here V drops 6 bases and J drops 1 base, and the junction holds 4 bases not matched to any gene. Via the germline V gene (reference sequence), CDR1 is LNHDA and CDR2 SQIVND. Reading from cysteine to phenylalanine, the CDR3 counts 14 amino acids. The DNA shown is the 42-base CDR3, in frame from base 1.